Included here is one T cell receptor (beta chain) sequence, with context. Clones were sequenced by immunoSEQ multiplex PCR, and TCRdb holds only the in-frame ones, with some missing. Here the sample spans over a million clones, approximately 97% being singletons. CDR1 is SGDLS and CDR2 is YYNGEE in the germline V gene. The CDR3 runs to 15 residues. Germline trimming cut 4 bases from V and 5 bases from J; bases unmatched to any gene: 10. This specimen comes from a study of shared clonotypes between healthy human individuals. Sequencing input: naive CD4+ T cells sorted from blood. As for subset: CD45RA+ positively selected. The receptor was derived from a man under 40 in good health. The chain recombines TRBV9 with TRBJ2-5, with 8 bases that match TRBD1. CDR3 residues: CASSSGQGVHETQYF. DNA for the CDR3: TGTGCCAGCAGCTCAGGACAGGGTGTCCACGAGACCCAGTACTTC.